The clone carrying this T cell receptor (beta chain) was detected once. The entry originates in a study of blood T cell repertoires in COVID-19. Overall study context: T cells, B-cell-depleted T cells, or PBMCs provided the cDNA or gDNA that served as material.

Sequencing used immunoSEQ multiplex PCR; TCRdb keeps in-frame clones, though not all of them. The data show approximately 60,000 clones, 76% seen once. Germline-derived CDR1 and CDR2 are LNHDA and SQIVND (reference sequence). The CDR3 sequence is 16 residues long. Trimming took 3 bases from V and 1 from J, leaving 14 bases between them. Sequencing was done on a sample of peripheral blood. This chain links TRBV19 with TRBJ2-3; perhaps TRBD1 as D (6 bases). This receptor was identified in a man in his fifties or sixties with active or convalescent COVID-19. The CDR3 DNA follows: TGTGCCAGTAGTATGGGCCTAAAGGGGGGCACAGATACGCAGTATTTT. It is translated as CASSMGLKGGTDTQYF.